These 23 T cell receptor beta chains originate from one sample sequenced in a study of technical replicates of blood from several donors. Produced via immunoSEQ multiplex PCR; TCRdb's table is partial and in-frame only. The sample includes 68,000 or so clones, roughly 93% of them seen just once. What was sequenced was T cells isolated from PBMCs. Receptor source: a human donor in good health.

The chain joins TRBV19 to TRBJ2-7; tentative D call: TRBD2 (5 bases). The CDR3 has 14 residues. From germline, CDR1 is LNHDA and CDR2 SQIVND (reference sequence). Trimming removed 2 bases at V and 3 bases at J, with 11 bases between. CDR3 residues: CASSILAFVYEQYF. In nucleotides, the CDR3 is TGTGCCAGTAGTATACTAGCCTTTGTCTACGAGCAGTACTTC.

The CDR3 DNA reads as TGCGCCAGCAGCCAAGTCTCGACAGGCCAAGAGACCCAGTACTTC. It encodes CASSQVSTGQETQYF. This chain links TRBV4-3 with TRBJ2-5; D perhaps matches TRBD1 (6 bases). V was pared by 1 base and J by 1 base, with 10 bases between. CDR3 length equals 15 residues. The germline CDR1 and CDR2 sequences are LGHNA and YSLEER.

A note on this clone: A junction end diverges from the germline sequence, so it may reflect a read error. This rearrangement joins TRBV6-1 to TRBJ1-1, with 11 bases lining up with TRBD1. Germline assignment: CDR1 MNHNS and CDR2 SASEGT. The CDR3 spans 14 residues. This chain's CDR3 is CASREGTGGTEAFF. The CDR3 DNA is TGTGCCAGCAGAGAAGGGACAGGGGGCACTGAAGCTTTCTTT.

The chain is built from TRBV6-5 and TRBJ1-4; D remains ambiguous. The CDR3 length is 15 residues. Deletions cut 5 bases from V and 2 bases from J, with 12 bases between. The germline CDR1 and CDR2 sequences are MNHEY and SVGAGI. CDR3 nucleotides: TGTGCCAGCAGTGGGTCCTGGGCGACTAATGAAAAACTGTTTTTT. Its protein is CASSGSWATNEKLFF.

The CDR3 here is CASRTGGEGYTF. The CDR3 DNA is TGTGCCAGCAGAACAGGGGGGGAAGGCTACACCTTC. The chain links TRBV6-5 to TRBJ1-2, with 8 positions matching TRBD1. The ends lost 6 bases at V and 8 bases at J; junction bases unmatched: 5. This CDR3 comprises 12 residues. CDR1 is MNHEY, CDR2 SVGAGI, per germline.

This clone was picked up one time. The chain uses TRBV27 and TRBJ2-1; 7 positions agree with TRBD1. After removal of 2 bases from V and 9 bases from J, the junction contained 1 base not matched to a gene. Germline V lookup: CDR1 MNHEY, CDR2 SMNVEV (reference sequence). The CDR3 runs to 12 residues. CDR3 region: CASSLDRVEQFF. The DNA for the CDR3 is TGTGCCAGCAGTTTAGACAGGGTTGAGCAGTTCTTC.

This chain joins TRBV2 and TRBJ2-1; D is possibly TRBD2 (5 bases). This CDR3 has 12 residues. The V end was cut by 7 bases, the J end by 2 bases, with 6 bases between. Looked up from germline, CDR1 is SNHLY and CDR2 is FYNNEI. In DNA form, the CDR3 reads TGTGCCAGCACCGGGACCTACAATGAGCAGTTCTTC. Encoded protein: CASTGTYNEQFF.

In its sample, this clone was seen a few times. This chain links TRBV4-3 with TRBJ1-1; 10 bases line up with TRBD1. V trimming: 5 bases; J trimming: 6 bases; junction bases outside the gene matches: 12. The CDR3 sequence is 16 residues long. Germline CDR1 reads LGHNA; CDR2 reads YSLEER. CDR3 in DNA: TGCGCCAGCAGCAGGGACAGGGGAAGGTTGGCCTCTGAAGCTTTCTTT. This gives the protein CASSRDRGRLASEAFF.

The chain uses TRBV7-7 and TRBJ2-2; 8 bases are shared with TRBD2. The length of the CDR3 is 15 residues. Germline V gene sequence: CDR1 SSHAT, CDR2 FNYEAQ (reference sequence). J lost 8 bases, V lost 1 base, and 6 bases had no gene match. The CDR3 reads CASSLVAGPEGELFF. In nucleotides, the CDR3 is TGTGCCAGCAGCTTAGTAGCGGGACCGGAGGGGGAGCTGTTTTTT.

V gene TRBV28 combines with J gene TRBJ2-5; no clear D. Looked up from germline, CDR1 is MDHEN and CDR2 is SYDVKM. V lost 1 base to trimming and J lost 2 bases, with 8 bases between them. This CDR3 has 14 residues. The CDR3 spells CASSLSTLQETQYF. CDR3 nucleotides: TGTGCCAGCAGTTTATCGACATTACAAGAGACCCAGTACTTC.

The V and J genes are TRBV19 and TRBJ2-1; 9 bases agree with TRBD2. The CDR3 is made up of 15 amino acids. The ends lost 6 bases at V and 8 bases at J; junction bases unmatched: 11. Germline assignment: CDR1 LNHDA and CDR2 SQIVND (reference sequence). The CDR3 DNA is TGTGCCAGTAGCTCAATAGCGGGAGCCTCGGATGAGCAGTTCTTC. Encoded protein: CASSSIAGASDEQFF.

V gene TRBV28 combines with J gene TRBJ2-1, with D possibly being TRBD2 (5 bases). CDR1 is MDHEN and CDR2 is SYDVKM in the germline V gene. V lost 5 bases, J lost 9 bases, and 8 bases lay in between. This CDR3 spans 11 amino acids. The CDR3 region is CASSGGSEQFF. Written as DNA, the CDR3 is TGTGCCAGCAGTGGAGGTAGTGAGCAGTTCTTC.

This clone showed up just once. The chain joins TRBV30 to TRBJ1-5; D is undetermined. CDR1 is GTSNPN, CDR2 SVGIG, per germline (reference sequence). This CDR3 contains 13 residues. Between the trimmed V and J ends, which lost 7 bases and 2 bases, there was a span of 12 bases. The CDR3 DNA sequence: TGTGCCTCCCCCGACACTGGCAATCAGCCCCAGCATTTT. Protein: CASPDTGNQPQHF.

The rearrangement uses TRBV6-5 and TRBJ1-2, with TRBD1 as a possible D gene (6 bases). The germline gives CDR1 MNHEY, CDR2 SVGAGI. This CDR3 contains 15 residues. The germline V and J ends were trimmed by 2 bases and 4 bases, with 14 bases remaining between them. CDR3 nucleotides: TGTGCCAGCAGTTACCAACTACAGGGCTTCTATGGCTACACCTTC. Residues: CASSYQLQGFYGYTF.

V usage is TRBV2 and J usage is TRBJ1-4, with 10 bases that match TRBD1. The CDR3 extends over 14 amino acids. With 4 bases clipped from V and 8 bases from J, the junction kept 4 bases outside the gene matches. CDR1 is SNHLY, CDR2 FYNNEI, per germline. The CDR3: CASSGTGGREKLFF. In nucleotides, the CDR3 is TGTGCCAGCAGTGGGACAGGGGGACGCGAAAAACTGTTTTTT. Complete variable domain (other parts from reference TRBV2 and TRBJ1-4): EPEVTQTPSHQVTQMGQEVILRCVPISNHLYFYWYRQILGQKVEFLVSFYNNEISEKSEIFDDQFSVERPDGSNFTLKIRSTKLEDSAMYFCASSGTGGREKLFFGSGTQLSVL.

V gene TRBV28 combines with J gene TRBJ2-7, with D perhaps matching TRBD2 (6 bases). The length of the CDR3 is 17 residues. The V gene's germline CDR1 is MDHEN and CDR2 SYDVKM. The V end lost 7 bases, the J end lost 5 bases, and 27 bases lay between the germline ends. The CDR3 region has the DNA TGTGCCAGCACCCTCGCCGTGGAGGGCGAATATTTTAACGAGCAGTACTTC. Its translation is CASTLAVEGEYFNEQYF.

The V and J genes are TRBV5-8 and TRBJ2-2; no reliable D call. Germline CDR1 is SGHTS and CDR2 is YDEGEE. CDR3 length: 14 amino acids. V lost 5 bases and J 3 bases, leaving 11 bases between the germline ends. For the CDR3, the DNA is TGTGCCAGCAGTTATTATATAGACACCGGGGAGCTGTTTTTT. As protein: CASSYYIDTGELFF.

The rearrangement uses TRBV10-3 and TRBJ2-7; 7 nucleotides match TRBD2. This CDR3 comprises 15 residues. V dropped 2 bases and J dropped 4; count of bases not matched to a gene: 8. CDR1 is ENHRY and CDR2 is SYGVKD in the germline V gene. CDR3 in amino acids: CAISEGAGRGYEQYF. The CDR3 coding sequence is TGTGCCATCAGTGAGGGAGCGGGGCGTGGATACGAGCAGTACTTC.

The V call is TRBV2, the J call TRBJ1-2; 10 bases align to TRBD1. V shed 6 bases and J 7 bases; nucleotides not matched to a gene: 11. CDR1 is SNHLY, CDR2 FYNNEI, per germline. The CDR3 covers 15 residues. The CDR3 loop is CASSENSRDRGGYTF. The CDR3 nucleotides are TGTGCCAGCAGCGAAAACTCCCGGGACAGGGGTGGCTACACCTTC.

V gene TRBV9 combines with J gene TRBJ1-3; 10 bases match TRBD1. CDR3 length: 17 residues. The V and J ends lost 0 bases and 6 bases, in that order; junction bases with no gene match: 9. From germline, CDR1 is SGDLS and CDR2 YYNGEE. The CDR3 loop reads CASSVAYLTGGENTIYF. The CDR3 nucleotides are TGTGCCAGCAGCGTAGCGTATCTGACAGGGGGCGAAAACACCATATATTTT.

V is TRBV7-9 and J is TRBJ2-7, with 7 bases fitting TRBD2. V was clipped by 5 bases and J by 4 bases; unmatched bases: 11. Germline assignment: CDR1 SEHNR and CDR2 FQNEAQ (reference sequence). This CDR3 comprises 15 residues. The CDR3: CASSPRTSASYEQYF. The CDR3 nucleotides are TGTGCCAGCAGCCCTCGAACTAGCGCCTCTTACGAGCAGTACTTC.

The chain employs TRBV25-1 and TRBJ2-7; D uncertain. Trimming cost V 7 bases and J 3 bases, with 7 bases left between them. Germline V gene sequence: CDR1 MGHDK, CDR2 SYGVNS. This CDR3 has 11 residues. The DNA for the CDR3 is TGTGCCAGCACAACTGGCTACGAGCAGTACTTC. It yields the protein CASTTGYEQYF.

CDR3 region: CASSLVGTSPGNEQFF. In nucleotides, the CDR3 is TGCGCCAGCAGCTTGGTAGGGACTAGCCCGGGCAATGAGCAGTTCTTC. This chain joins TRBV5-1 and TRBJ2-1; 9 bases line up with TRBD2. This CDR3 has 16 residues. Unmatched junction bases numbered 7, after V lost 0 bases and J lost 6 bases. The V gene's germline CDR1 is SGHRS and CDR2 YFSETQ. The full variable domain, completed using reference TRBV5-1 and TRBJ2-1, is KAGVTQTPRYLIKTRGQQVTLSCSPISGHRSVSWYQQTPGQGLQFLFEYFSETQRNKGNFPGRFSGRQFSNSRSEMNVSTLELGDSALYLCASSLVGTSPGNEQFFGPGTRLTVL.